This T cell receptor (beta chain) emerged from a study of T cell clonality in common variable immunodeficiency. Study-level findings and limits: CVID subjects showed higher TCRbeta clonality than healthy controls.

This clone was seen many times. The antigen is not known. TCRdb keeps only in-frame clones here, not all; method: immunoSEQ multiplex PCR. The sample shows about 52,000 clones, none of them appearing just once. The receptor's source is a person aged 18-70 years in good health. The sequenced sample consisted of peripheral blood mononuclear cells.

The DNA read from the CDR3 is TGTGCCAGCAGTCCCCTCGACAGGGGCTCCTACGAG. Protein sequence: CASSPLDRGSYE. The complete CDR3 sequence is CASSPLDRGSYEQYF. The chain uses TRBV28 and TRBJ2-7, with 8 bases identical to TRBD1. Read data end 3 residues before the CDR3 end; the end is taken from the germline J gene. J was trimmed by 0 bases and V by 5 bases; bases with no gene match: 6. Germline CDR1 reads MDHEN; CDR2 reads SYDVKM. The CDR3 loop spans 15 amino acids.